The T cell receptor beta chain described here comes from a study of blood T cell repertoires in COVID-19 (dated by TCRdb to about 2020). For the study in its entirety: Collaborator samples came from the United States, Italy and Spain and covered acute and convalescent phases of COVID-19. The dataset comprised deeply sampled blood TCRbeta repertoires from subjects exposed to, actively infected with, or recovered from COVID-19. Nearly every sample came with metadata listing a de-identified subject ID, COVID-19 status, age in years and sex. The prospective study material was composed of cDNA or gDNA derived from T cells, B-cell-depleted T cells, or PBMCs. HLA class I and class II types, where available, came from metadata supplied by the sample provider rather than from assay-based typing. The repertoires were made available in a free public database intended to serve as a resource for research on the immune response to SARS-CoV-2. Samples came from the ongoing ImmuneRACE study (first 160 participants) plus 1,254 subjects from 6 global collaborators. Paper-wide results and their limitations: How much clinical and demographic metadata was included differed by source and by participant, and the metadata was provided uncurated.

This clone turned up a few times. Its antigen is not yet known. No base quality values were provided; no much bigger clone lies one nucleotide off. From the cysteine through the phenylalanine, the CDR3 covers 14 amino acids. The kept DNA is CDR3 alone, 42 bases in frame from the first base. V is shortened by 7 bases, J by 3 bases, and the region joining them spans 16 bases. From the germline V gene (reference sequence), CDR1 is LNHDA and CDR2 is SQIVND. TCRbeta CDR3 regions were amplified from genomic DNA by means of the immunoSEQ Assay, a bias-controlled multiplex PCR. Turning to the authors' computational methods: The number of nucleated cells in each sample was estimated by amplification of reference gene primers within the assay. Sequence reads were collapsed and filtered to measure the absolute abundance of every unique TCRbeta CDR3 rearrangement. For each sample, productive Simpson clonality was calculated as the square root of Simpson's diversity index across productive rearrangements. This immuneACCESS table, as held by TCRdb, lists in-frame sequences with V and J called but not all clones. Of the missing ones, under half trace to an unresolved V gene in checked studies; the others have no known cause. V and J calls and clone size are those listed in that table; D and trimming were worked out from the DNA. The sample data list roughly 92,000 clones, and approximately 86% of these were observed just once. Around a tenth of the sample goes to the ten largest clones.

Collaborating institutions collected whole blood in K2EDTA tubes following their own protocols. Collaborator samples were shipped for TCRbeta analysis as frozen whole blood, isolated PBMCs, or DNA extracted from either sample type. The sequenced sample consisted of peripheral blood. The receptor chain draws on TRBV19 and TRBJ2-7; the best D guess is TRBD2, with 6 bases matching. The origin of this receptor is a man aged 50 or older with acute or convalescent COVID-19. Read as DNA, the sequence is TGTGCCAGTATGGGGGGTACGGACTACTACGAGCAGTACTTC. It specifies CASMGGTDYYEQYF.